Reported below is one TCR beta chain. The junction departs from the called germline gene at one end, perhaps through a read error. The entry originates in a study of CD8+ T cells in alopecia areata. Study-wide context: Treated patients were given oral tofacitinib, which was dosed at 5 to 10 mg twice daily. A 6-month period off drug followed tofacitinib, which lasted 6 to 18 months.

Sorted populations comprised CD4+ and CD8+ T cells obtained from PBMCs. RNA extraction and reverse transcription yielded cDNA as sequencing template. Using immunoSEQ multiplex PCR, the repertoire was profiled, and TCRdb retains in-frame clones only, with some absent. This table holds 150,000 to 200,000 clones, about 63% found once. The CDR3 contains 16 residues. The germline CDR1 and CDR2 sequences are MNHNS and SASEGT. This specimen was CD4+ T cells sorted from blood, taken at week 0. This rearrangement joins TRBV6-1 to TRBJ1-5; 10 bases fit TRBD1. This TCR came from a human donor with alopecia areata. Here the CDR3 DNA reads TGTGCCATCAGTGCAGACCGGGACAGGGGAGATCAGCCCCAGCATTTT. Its protein product is CAISADRDRGDQPQHF.